The present T cell receptor (beta chain) was sequenced within a study of cytomegalovirus exposure and HLA in healthy donors. Per germline, CDR1 MNHEY and CDR2 SVGAGI. V gave up 6 bases and J gave up 15 bases; unmatched junction bases: 13. The CDR3 has 13 residues. The PCR used 60 Vbeta and 13 Jbeta primers. Here immunoSEQ multiplex PCR was the method, and the copy in TCRdb shows in-frame clones only, minus some. The profile shows 150,000 to 200,000 clones, roughly 87% of them singletons. The receptor comes from a woman in her forties or fifties in good health and CMV-seronegative. The chain recombines TRBV6-5 with TRBJ2-1; TRBD2 aligns across 8 bases. Sequencing was done on a sample of PBMCs. The CDR3 sequence: CASRIRGGGKVFF. DNA of the CDR3: TGTGCCAGCAGAATCCGGGGGGGAGGGAAGGTGTTCTTC.